Reported below is one TCR beta chain. Antigen unknown. An assay was performed, and its level was deep. Some clones are missing from TCRdb's copy, which holds only in-frame ones; the method was immunoSEQ multiplex PCR. The table includes 1,100,000 or so clones, 75% to 80% detected once. This entry is derived from a study of shared clonotypes between healthy human individuals. Deletions cut 2 bases from V and 5 bases from J, with 11 bases between. CDR3 length: 14 residues. CDR1 and CDR2 from the germline V gene are SGHAT and FQNNGV. General study findings and limits: It was anticipated that sequencing depth would influence how many clonotypes donors shared.

The clonotype comes from a man younger than 30 in good health. Some clones in this sample may be carry-over from other donors' samples. Sample: memory CD4+ T cells from PBMCs. Subset meaning: CD45RA-negative fraction. The chain links TRBV11-2 to TRBJ2-3; D is possibly TRBD2 (5 bases). The CDR3 DNA sequence: TGTGCCAGCAGCTTACCGCGGGCTCGAGATACGCAGTATTTT. Protein sequence: CASSLPRARDTQYF.